The 4 T cell receptor beta chains in this list originate from one sample, sequenced in a study of cytomegalovirus exposure and HLA in healthy donors (dated by TCRdb to the late 2010s). Receptor libraries were prepared by the immunoSEQ multiplex PCR assay. A mixture of 60 forward primers for TCR Vbeta segments and 13 reverse primers for TCR Jbeta segments was used in the multiplex PCR. Sourced from immuneACCESS, this table was stored by TCRdb with only in-frame sequences that have V and J called. A share of the clones is absent; for the studies checked, an unresolved V gene accounts for under half, and the remainder has no known explanation. Recorded for this sample are some 130,000 clones; 82% of them occurred a single time. Clones ranked in the top ten supply roughly 8% of the sample. The sequenced sample consisted of PBMCs. The source of these receptors is a woman aged 45-60 years in good health and CMV-seropositive.

The V call is TRBV7-9, the J call TRBJ1-6; 7 bases align to TRBD1. The CDR3 is 14 amino acids. The V gene's germline CDR1 is SEHNR and CDR2 FQNEAQ (reference sequence). V gave up 4 bases and J gave up 4 bases; unmatched junction bases: 1. The CDR3 region has the DNA TGTGCCAGCAGCTCGGGACAGTATAATTCACCCCTCCACTTT. Its translation: CASSSGQYNSPLHF. Together with reference TRBV7-9 and TRBJ1-6, the CDR3 gives the full variable domain: DTGVSQNPRHKITKRGQNVTFRCDPISEHNRLYWYRQTLGQGPEFLTYFQNEAQLEKSRLLSDRFSAERPKGSFSTLEIQRTEQGDSAMYLCASSSGQYNSPLHFGNGTRLTVT.

This sequence joins TRBV7-9 and TRBJ1-2, with 10 nucleotides matching TRBD1. Germline V lookup: CDR1 SEHNR, CDR2 FQNEAQ (reference sequence). With 4 bases clipped from V and 3 bases from J, the junction kept 8 bases outside the gene matches. The CDR3 length is 16 residues. CDR3 DNA sequence: TGTGCCAGCAGCTCTCCGTGGACAGGGGGATACTATGGCTACACCTTC. Its translation: CASSSPWTGGYYGYTF.

This chain uses TRBV5-1 with TRBJ1-4; the D gene is possibly TRBD1 (6 bases). Germline values: CDR1 SGHRS, CDR2 YFSETQ. The ends were cut back, 0 bases at V and 8 bases at J, with 11 bases in the middle. This CDR3 is built from 14 residues. CDR3 loop: CASSLGPGEEKLFF. The CDR3 DNA reads as TGCGCCAGCAGCTTGGGACCAGGGGAGGAAAAACTGTTTTTT.

This chain uses TRBV7-2 with TRBJ1-2; weak D call: TRBD1 (6 bases). Germline V lookup: CDR1 SGHTA, CDR2 FQGNSA. Trimming left V 2 bases short and J 3 bases short, with 10 bases between. The CDR3 covers 14 residues. The DNA for the CDR3 is TGTGCCAGCAGCTTACAGGGGAGAGACTATGGCTACACCTTC. Its protein product is CASSLQGRDYGYTF.